What follows describes a single TCR beta chain. Produced via immunoSEQ multiplex PCR; TCRdb's table is partial and in-frame only. The sample includes 150,000 to 200,000 clones, approximately 90% of them seen just once. This specimen belongs to a study of control samples from healthy donors and cancer patients. The V and J ends lost 4 bases and 4 bases respectively, with 13 bases between them. CDR3 length: 14 amino acids. In germline, CDR1 is MNHEY, CDR2 SVGAGI. The specimen sequenced was blood. The chain has TRBV6-5 and TRBJ1-1; unclear D gene. The origin of this receptor is a man aged 25-40 years in good health. The CDR3 nucleotides are TGTGCCAGCAGTTTTAAGGGTCTCGTCACTGAAGCTTTCTTT. This codes for CASSFKGLVTEAFF.